The table lists the clone carrying this T cell receptor (beta chain) with many counts. The antigen remains undetermined. This record comes from a study of CD8+CD57+ T cells in acquired aplastic anemia. Study as a whole: Sorted CD4+ and CD8+ cell DNA averaged about 3 ug. An average of about 10.8 million reads for CD4+ cells was obtained from healthy donors.

Regarding the study as a whole: Patients were compared with controls for CD8+ Simpson's diversity, and no significant difference emerged. Comparison of patients with controls identified about 27 shared CD8+ CDR3 sequences.

V gave up 2 bases and J gave up 0 bases, with 11 bases separating them. Germline V lookup: CDR1 MGHRA, CDR2 YSYEKL. This CDR3 has 15 amino acids. Template material for TCR beta VDJ and CDR3 profiling consisted of genomic DNA. From the reads, TCRdb called clonotypes with MiXCR, one entry per CDR3 protein. Seen here are 150,000 to 200,000 distinct CDR3 sequences, 35% to 55% observed once, and the top ten hold 1.1%. The material sequenced was sorted CD4+, CD8+, or CD8+CD57+ T cells (not recorded which) from PBMCs. This chain uses TRBV4-1 with TRBJ2-7; D is unresolved. This receptor was taken from a human donor in good health. The CDR3: CASSQFYRYSYEQYF. The CDR3 DNA sequence: TGCGCCAGCAGCCAATTTTACCGATACTCCTACGAGCAGTACTTC.